The 19 T cell receptor beta chains reported below all come from one sample, sequenced in a study of control samples from healthy donors and cancer patients. Using immunoSEQ multiplex PCR, the repertoire was profiled, and TCRdb retains in-frame clones only, with some absent. This sample carries about 160,000 clones, 93% of them seen once, and the ten largest clones take 5.8%. The sample comprised blood. The receptors derive from a man younger than 35 in good health.

The chain links TRBV7-9 to TRBJ1-5, with 7 bases that match TRBD1. The CDR3 is 15 residues long. Germline assignment: CDR1 SEHNR and CDR2 FQNEAQ (reference sequence). V lost 5 bases and J lost 5; bases outside the gene matches: 9. DNA for the CDR3: TGTGCCAGCAGCCCTGGGACAGTCAACGATCAGCCCCAGCATTTT. Its protein product is CASSPGTVNDQPQHF.

In this sample, this clone turned up once. The chain recombines TRBV18 with TRBJ2-7, with unresolved D. This CDR3 is built from 12 residues. V dropped 8 bases and J dropped 13 bases, with 21 bases sitting between them. The germline gives CDR1 KGHSH, CDR2 LQKENI. As DNA, the CDR3 is TGTGCCAGCCCCCCGTGGGCGTCGGATATCTACTTC. Translation gives CASPPWASDIYF.

This rearrangement joins TRBV7-2 to TRBJ2-7; D ambiguous. In germline, CDR1 is SGHTA, CDR2 FQGNSA. V lost 1 base and J 3 bases, leaving 7 bases between the germline ends. There are 13 residues in the CDR3. As DNA, the CDR3 is TGTGCCAGCAGCTTAGACCGTAACTACGAGCAGTACTTC. It translates to CASSLDRNYEQYF. Full variable domain (missing parts from reference TRBV7-2 and TRBJ2-7): GAGVSQSPSNKVTEKGKDVELRCDPISGHTALYWYRQSLGQGLEFLIYFQGNSAPDKSGLPSDRFSAERTGGSVSTLTIQRTQQEDSAVYLCASSLDRNYEQYFGPGTRLTVT.

This clone was seen more than once but under ten times. This chain connects TRBV5-1 to TRBJ2-7; TRBD2 agrees at 7 bases. The trim removed 5 bases at V and 4 bases at J, leaving 21 bases unmatched. Germline V CDR1 and CDR2: SGHRS, YFSETQ. This CDR3 is 18 amino acids long. The CDR3 is CASRLIPNSGTRLYEQYF. The CDR3 DNA is TGCGCCAGCAGATTAATCCCGAACAGCGGGACCAGATTATACGAGCAGTACTTC. Full variable domain (missing parts from reference TRBV5-1 and TRBJ2-7): KAGVTQTPRYLIKTRGQQVTLSCSPISGHRSVSWYQQTPGQGLQFLFEYFSETQRNKGNFPGRFSGRQFSNSRSEMNVSTLELGDSALYLCASRLIPNSGTRLYEQYFGPGTRLTVT.

The chain combines TRBV12-5 with TRBJ1-4; the match to TRBD1 covers 8 bases. This CDR3 is built from 16 residues. Germline V CDR1 and CDR2: LGHNT, FRNRAP. The J segment lost 8 bases and the V segment lost 3 bases, leaving 11 bases of the junction unmatched. CDR3 in amino acids: CASGLGQGLVGEKLFF. As DNA, the CDR3 is TGTGCTAGTGGTTTAGGACAGGGCTTGGTTGGAGAAAAACTGTTTTTT.

V is TRBV5-8 and J is TRBJ1-1; D may be TRBD1 (6 bases). The germline CDR1 and CDR2 sequences are SGHTS and YDEGEE. This CDR3 contains 15 residues. The V end was cut by 0 bases, the J end by 4 bases, with 13 bases between. CDR3 in DNA: TGTGCCAGCAGCTTGGATCTGGGGGCCGGCACTGAAGCTTTCTTT. This gives the protein CASSLDLGAGTEAFF. Combining the CDR3 with reference TRBV5-8 and TRBJ1-1 gives the whole variable domain EAGVTQSPTHLIKTRGQQATLRCSPISGHTSVYWYQQALGLGLQFLLWYDEGEERNRGNFPPRFSGRQFPNYSSELNVNALELEDSALYLCASSLDLGAGTEAFFGQGTRLTVV.

The CDR3 bases are TGTGCCAGCAGCTTAAGACTAGCGGGAGGCTCCTACAATGAGCAGTTCTTC. Encoded protein: CASSLRLAGGSYNEQFF. This sequence joins TRBV7-3 and TRBJ2-1, with TRBD2 identical over 13 bases. The CDR3 runs 17 residues. The junction had 0 bases not matched to a gene; V was cut back by 1 base and J by 0 bases. The germline V gene has CDR1 SGHTA and CDR2 FQGTGA.

Remarks on this clone: No conserved phenylalanine or tryptophan ends this CDR3, so it is likely a read error. No DNA is shown, since the ends of the CDR3 on it are uncertain; the CDR3 is the one TCRdb lists. The genes are TRBV7-9 and TRBJ2-7; the table's TRBD2 call for D was not verified on the DNA. Germline CDR1 reads SEHNR; CDR2 reads FQNEAQ (reference sequence). Termini included, the CDR3 measures 12 amino acids. The CDR3 region is CASSLGTSGPVS.

As DNA, the CDR3 is TGTGCCAGCAGCGACTACAGGAATAACTATGGCTACACCTTC. It translates to CASSDYRNNYGYTF. The chain has TRBV6-5 and TRBJ1-2; perhaps TRBD1 as D (5 bases). CDR1 is MNHEY and CDR2 is SVGAGI in the germline V gene. V was shortened by 6 bases and J by 1 base, with 12 bases between the two germline ends. The CDR3 has 14 amino acids.

The chain is built from TRBV5-1 and TRBJ2-7; the D gene is possibly TRBD2 (6 bases). Trimming took off 0 bases at V and 4 bases at J, with 14 bases between the two ends. The CDR3 contains 15 residues. CDR1 and CDR2 from the germline V gene are SGHRS and YFSETQ. The CDR3 DNA reads TGCGCCAGCAGCTTGGATGGCGGGGTGAAGTACGAGCAGTACTTC. Translated, it gives CASSLDGGVKYEQYF.

As to this clone: As the CDR3 is not closed by the conserved phenylalanine or tryptophan, this likely results from a read error. Because the CDR3's place on the DNA is in doubt, the DNA is left out and the CDR3 is given as listed by TCRdb. This sequence joins TRBV27 and TRBJ1-1. The CDR3 comprises 12 residues, both ends counted. In germline, CDR1 is MNHEY, CDR2 SMNVEV (reference sequence). The CDR3 loop reads CASSSSYGPTIL.

The CDR3: CASSPRRTSGGAVADTQYF. The CDR3 DNA follows: TGCGCCAGCAGCCCACGACGGACTAGCGGGGGGGCAGTGGCAGATACGCAGTATTTT. The chain has TRBV4-1 and TRBJ2-3; 15 bases match TRBD2. CDR3 size: 19 residues. The V gene end was trimmed by 4 bases and the J gene end by 4 bases; junction bases not matched to a gene: 12. The germline CDR1 and CDR2 sequences are MGHRA and YSYEKL.

This sequence joins TRBV19 and TRBJ1-2; D call uncertain. The germline V and J ends were trimmed by 3 bases and 0 bases, with 5 bases remaining between them. Germline CDR1 is LNHDA and CDR2 is SQIVND (reference sequence). CDR3 length: 13 residues. The CDR3 DNA follows: TGTGCCAGTAGTATGTTCTCTAACTATGGCTACACCTTC. It is translated as CASSMFSNYGYTF.

The chain has TRBV4-2 and TRBJ2-2; TRBD1 matches at 7 bases. Germline lookup yields CDR1 LGHNA and CDR2 YNFKEQ. The length of the CDR3 is 15 residues. V lost 4 bases and J lost 2; bases outside the gene matches: 4. DNA of the CDR3: TGTGCCAGCAGCCCGGGACAGACAAACACCGGGGAGCTGTTTTTT. This sequence encodes CASSPGQTNTGELFF.

This sequence joins TRBV27 and TRBJ2-1; D gene unclear. This CDR3 has 15 amino acids. Germline V lookup: CDR1 MNHEY, CDR2 SMNVEV (reference sequence). Trimming cost V 2 bases and J 4 bases, with 12 bases left between them. The CDR3 DNA is TGTGCCAGCAGTTTAGTACCCCATACATACAATGAGCAGTTCTTC. The encoded protein is CASSLVPHTYNEQFF.

The V call is TRBV27, the J call TRBJ2-7, with D perhaps TRBD1 (6 bases). The CDR3 has 15 amino acids. V lost 5 bases, J lost 0 bases, and 14 bases lay in between. CDR1 and CDR2 from the germline V gene are MNHEY and SMNVEV (reference sequence). The CDR3 DNA reads as TGTGCCAGCAGTCCCGGACAGCCTAACTCCTACGAGCAGTACTTC. This gives the protein CASSPGQPNSYEQYF.

The chain is built from TRBV25-1 and TRBJ1-2; D may be TRBD1 (5 bases). V dropped 0 bases and J dropped 1 base, with 9 bases sitting between them. The CDR3 is 15 amino acids. The germline V gene encodes CDR1 MGHDK and CDR2 SYGVNS. In DNA form, the CDR3 reads TGTGCCAGCAGTGAATATGTCCAGGGTAACTATGGCTACACCTTC. This gives the protein CASSEYVQGNYGYTF.

This sequence joins TRBV6-5 and TRBJ2-1, with D unresolved. V was clipped by 7 bases and J by 2 bases, with 15 bases between them. CDR3 length equals 15 residues. From germline, CDR1 is MNHEY and CDR2 SVGAGI. This chain's CDR3 is CASTERASPYNEQFF. In DNA form, the CDR3 reads TGTGCCAGCACCGAACGGGCTTCCCCCTACAATGAGCAGTTCTTC.

The V gene is TRBV9, the J gene TRBJ2-3, with 7 bases lining up with TRBD1. CDR3 size: 15 residues. Germline CDR1 is SGDLS and CDR2 is YYNGEE. The junction had 8 bases not matched to a gene; V was cut back by 4 bases and J by 3 bases. CDR3 protein: CASSLVGRGTDTQYF. CDR3 bases: TGTGCCAGCAGCCTTGTTGGCAGGGGGACAGATACGCAGTATTTT.